The present T cell receptor (beta chain) was sequenced within a study of CD8+CD57+ T cells in acquired aplastic anemia. As for the study in general: Sorted CD4+ and CD8+ cells yielded DNA averaging around 3.2 ug.

The template for TCR beta VDJ and CDR3 sequence profiling was genomic DNA. Using its own MiXCR run on the reads, TCRdb lists one record per CDR3 protein. The table has under 500,000 distinct CDR3 sequences, around a third seen once. CDR1 is DFQATT and CDR2 is SNEGSKA in the germline V gene (reference sequence). There are 13 residues in the CDR3. V lost 5 bases to trimming and J lost 0 bases, with 8 bases between them. CD8+CD57+ cell expansion had been shown by flow cytometry in patients chosen for sequencing. This clonotype has more than one count but fewer than ten. This TCR derives from a human donor with aplastic anemia. The chain carries TRBV20-1 and TRBJ2-1; D is possibly TRBD2 (5 bases). Sequencing was performed on sorted CD4+, CD8+, or CD8+CD57+ T cells (not recorded which) from PBMCs. The CDR3 protein is CSAGGVSYNEQFF. CDR3 nucleotide sequence: TGCAGTGCTGGAGGAGTCTCCTACAATGAGCAGTTCTTC.